This entry concerns a single T cell receptor beta chain. This specimen belongs to a study of blood T cell repertoires in COVID-19. Study in general: Spain, Italy and the United States supplied samples that represented acute and convalescent COVID-19. PBMCs, B-cell-depleted T cells, or T cells were the source of the cDNA or gDNA that made up the material.

Original methodology: Estimation of nucleated cell counts relied on the amplification of reference gene primers. Assay: immunoSEQ multiplex PCR; the TCRdb copy retains only in-frame clones and omits some. V and J calls and clone size are given by that table; D and trimming were obtained from the DNA. This sample has approximately 240,000 clones, with just under 85% found just once. V was pared by 2 bases and J by 3 bases, with 10 bases between. The CDR3 is 15 amino acids. Per germline, CDR1 MNHNY and CDR2 SVGAGI (reference sequence). The clonotype was recovered from a man in his forties or fifties with acute or convalescent COVID-19. The chain carries TRBV6-6 and TRBJ1-4; TRBD1 might be the D (6 bases). The material sequenced was peripheral blood. CDR3 amino acids: CASSYIGGPNEKLFF. The CDR3 bases are TGTGCCAGCAGTTACATTGGGGGCCCTAATGAAAAACTGTTTTTT.